What follows is one T cell receptor beta chain and its context. The antigen remains undetermined. This entry belongs to a study of T cells in Graves' hyperthyroidism and ophthalmopathy. Amplification targeted TCR beta CDR3 regions from RNA transcripts. First-round RT-PCR with HTBI primers amplified the TCR CDR3 region. TCRdb reprocessed the multiplex PCR reads with MiXCR, giving one entry per CDR3 protein. Among roughly 510,000 distinct CDR3 sequences, around 50% were seen once, and the ten largest hold 44%. General study points: The authors' 13 V-J model separated ophthalmopathy from stable hyperthyroidism. The model's output predicted ophthalmopathy at a median of roughly 6 months prior to onset.

V lost 8 bases to trimming and J lost 0 bases, with 11 bases between them. Germline V lookup: CDR1 SNHLY, CDR2 FYNNEI. The CDR3 is 14 residues long. It was uncontrolled infection, other autoimmune disease, pregnancy or lactation that excluded patients. The V and J genes are TRBV2 and TRBJ1-5, with unresolved D. The TCR was taken from an adult woman with Graves' disease, either hyperthyroidism or ophthalmopathy (not recorded which). The sequencing sample was made of peripheral blood or thyroid tissue (not recorded which). The CDR3 protein is CASAVSHSNQPQHF. The CDR3 nucleotides read TGTGCCAGCGCCGTGTCACATAGCAATCAGCCCCAGCATTTT.